This T cell receptor (beta chain) is drawn from a study of blood T cell repertoires in COVID-19. Study context: Sites across the United States, Italy and Spain contributed samples from acute and convalescent COVID-19. Nucleic acid was either cDNA or gDNA, and it came from T cells, B-cell-depleted T cells, or PBMCs.

This CDR3 region has 19 residues. Per the original methods: Estimates of nucleated cell counts were drawn from the amplification of reference gene primers. Clones were read by immunoSEQ multiplex PCR, and TCRdb kept only the in-frame ones, dropping some. That table supplies the V and J calls and clone size; D and trimming were determined from the DNA. The sample consists of about 270,000 clones, 81% of them appearing once. V usage is TRBV21-1 and J usage is TRBJ2-3; the D call of TRBD2 is as the table states it, not checked on the DNA. TRBV21-1 represents a pseudogene. This sequence originates from a woman aged 60-70 years with active or convalescent COVID-19. Sequenced input: peripheral blood. The CDR3 DNA reads TGTGCCAGCAGCAAAGTTCTGGCTAGCGAACAACAAAACACAGATACGCAGTATTTT. Encoded protein: CASSKVLASEQQNTDTQYF.